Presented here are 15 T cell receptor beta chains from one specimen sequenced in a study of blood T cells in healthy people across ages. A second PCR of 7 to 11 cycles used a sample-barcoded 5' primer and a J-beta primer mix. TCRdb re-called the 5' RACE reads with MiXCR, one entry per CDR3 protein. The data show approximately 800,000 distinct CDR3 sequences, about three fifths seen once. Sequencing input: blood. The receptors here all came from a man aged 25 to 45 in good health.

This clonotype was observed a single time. CDR3 DNA: TGTGCCAGCAGCCCGCCTGGGAGGCAGGGCTACACCTTC. It yields the protein CASSPPGRQGYTF. The chain couples TRBV28 to TRBJ1-2, with D unresolved. Deletions cut 6 bases from V and 8 bases from J, with 16 bases between. Germline CDR1 is MDHEN and CDR2 is SYDVKM. The CDR3 contains 13 residues.

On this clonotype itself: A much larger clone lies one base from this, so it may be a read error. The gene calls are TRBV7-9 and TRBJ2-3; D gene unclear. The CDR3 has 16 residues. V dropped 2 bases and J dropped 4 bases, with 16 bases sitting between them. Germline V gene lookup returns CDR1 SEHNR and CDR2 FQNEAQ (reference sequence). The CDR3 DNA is TGTGCCAGCAGCTTATCTCCTAGGCAAGTACCAGATACGCAGTATTTT. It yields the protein CASSLSPRQVPDTQYF. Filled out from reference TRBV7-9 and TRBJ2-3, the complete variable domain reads DTGVSQNPRHKITKRGQNVTFRCDPISEHNRLYWYRQTLGQGPEFLTYFQNEAQLEKSRLLSDRFSAERPKGSFSTLEIQRTEQGDSAMYLCASSLSPRQVPDTQYFGPGTRLTVL.

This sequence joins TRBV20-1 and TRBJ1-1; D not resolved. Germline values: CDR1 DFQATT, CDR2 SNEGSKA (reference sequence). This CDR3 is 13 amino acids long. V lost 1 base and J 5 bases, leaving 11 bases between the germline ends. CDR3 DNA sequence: TGCAGTGCTAGAGTCCCCGGAGTGACTGAAGCTTTCTTT. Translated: CSARVPGVTEAFF.

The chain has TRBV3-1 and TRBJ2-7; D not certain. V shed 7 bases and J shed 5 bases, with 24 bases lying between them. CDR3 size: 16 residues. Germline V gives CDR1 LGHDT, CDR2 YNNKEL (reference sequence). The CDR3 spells CASTKAPTIPLNEQYF. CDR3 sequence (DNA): TGTGCCAGCACCAAAGCCCCCACGATCCCCCTGAACGAGCAGTACTTC.

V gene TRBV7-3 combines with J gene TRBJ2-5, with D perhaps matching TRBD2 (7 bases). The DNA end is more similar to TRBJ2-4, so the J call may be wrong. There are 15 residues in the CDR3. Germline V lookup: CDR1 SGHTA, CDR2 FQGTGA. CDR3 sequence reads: CASSWGGGGKNIQYF. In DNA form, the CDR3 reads TGTGCCAGCAGCTGGGGAGGGGGGGGGAAAAACATTCAGTACTTC.

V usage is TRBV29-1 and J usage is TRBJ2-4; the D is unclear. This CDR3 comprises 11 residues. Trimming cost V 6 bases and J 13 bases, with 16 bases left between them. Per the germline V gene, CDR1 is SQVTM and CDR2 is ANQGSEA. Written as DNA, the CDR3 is TGCAGCGTCGAATGGCACCGAGTGCAGTACTTC. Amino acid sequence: CSVEWHRVQYF.

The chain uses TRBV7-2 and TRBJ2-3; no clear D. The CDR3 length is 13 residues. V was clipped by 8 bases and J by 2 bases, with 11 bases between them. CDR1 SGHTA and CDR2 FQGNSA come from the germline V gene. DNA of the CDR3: TGTGCCAGCCGGGTCCCAACCACAGATACGCAGTATTTT. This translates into CASRVPTTDTQYF.

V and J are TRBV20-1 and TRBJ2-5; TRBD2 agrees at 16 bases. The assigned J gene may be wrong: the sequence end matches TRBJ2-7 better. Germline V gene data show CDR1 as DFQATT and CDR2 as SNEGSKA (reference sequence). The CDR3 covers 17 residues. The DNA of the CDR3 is TGCAGTGCGACCAACCCGGGACTAGCGGGAGGGCGCCACGAGCAGTACTTC. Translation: CSATNPGLAGGRHEQYF.

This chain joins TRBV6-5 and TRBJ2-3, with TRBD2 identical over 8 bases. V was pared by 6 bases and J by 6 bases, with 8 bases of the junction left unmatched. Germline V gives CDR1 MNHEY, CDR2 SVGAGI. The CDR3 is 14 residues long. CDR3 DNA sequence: TGTGCCAGCAGCACCGGGACTAGGCCCGATACGCAGTATTTT. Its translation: CASSTGTRPDTQYF.

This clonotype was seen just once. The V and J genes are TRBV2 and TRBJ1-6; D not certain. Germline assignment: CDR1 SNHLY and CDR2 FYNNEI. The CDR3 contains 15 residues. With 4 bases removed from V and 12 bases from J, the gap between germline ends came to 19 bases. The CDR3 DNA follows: TGTGCCAGCAGTGGACACGGTACTGGCGGCCGACCCCTCCACTTT. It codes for CASSGHGTGGRPLHF.

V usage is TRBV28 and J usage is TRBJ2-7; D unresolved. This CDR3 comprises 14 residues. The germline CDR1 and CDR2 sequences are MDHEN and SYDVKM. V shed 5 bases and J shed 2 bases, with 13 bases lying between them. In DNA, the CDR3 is TGTGCCAGCAGTCGAAGCCCACCAACCTACGAGCAGTACTTC. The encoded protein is CASSRSPPTYEQYF.

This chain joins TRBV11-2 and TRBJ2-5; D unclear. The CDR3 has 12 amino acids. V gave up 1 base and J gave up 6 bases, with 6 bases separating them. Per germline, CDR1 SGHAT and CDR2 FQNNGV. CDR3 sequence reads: CASSLVSKTQYF. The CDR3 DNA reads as TGTGCCAGCAGCTTAGTATCAAAGACCCAGTACTTC.

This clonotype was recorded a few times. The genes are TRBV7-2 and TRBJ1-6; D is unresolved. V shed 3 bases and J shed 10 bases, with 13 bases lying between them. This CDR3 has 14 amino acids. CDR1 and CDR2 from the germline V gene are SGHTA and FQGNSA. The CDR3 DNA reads TGTGCCAGCAGCTTTACGGAAGGGTTGTCACCCCTCCACTTT. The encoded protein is CASSFTEGLSPLHF.

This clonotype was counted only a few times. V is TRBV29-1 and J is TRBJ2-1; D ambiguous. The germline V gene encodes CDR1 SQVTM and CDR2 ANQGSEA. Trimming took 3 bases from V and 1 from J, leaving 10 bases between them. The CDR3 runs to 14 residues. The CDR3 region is CSVDFRLSYNEQFF. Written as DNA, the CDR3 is TGCAGCGTTGATTTTCGGTTGTCCTACAATGAGCAGTTCTTC.

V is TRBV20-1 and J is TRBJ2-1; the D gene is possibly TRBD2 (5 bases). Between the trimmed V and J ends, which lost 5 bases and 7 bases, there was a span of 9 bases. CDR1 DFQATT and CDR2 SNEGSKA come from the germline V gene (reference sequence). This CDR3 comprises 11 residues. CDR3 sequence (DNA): TGCAGTGCTCGGGGATTAAATGAGCAGTTCTTC. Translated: CSARGLNEQFF.